The 12 T cell receptor beta chains listed next were all sequenced from one sample in a study of T cell repertoires and HLA-DP antigens (dated by TCRdb to the late 2010s). Receptor amplification or capture employed the immunoSEQ multiplex PCR assay. Imported from immuneACCESS, the table was reduced by TCRdb to in-frame sequences with V and J called. These copies leave out some clones; in studies compared against another copy, an unresolved V gene accounts for under half, and the cause of the remainder is not known. The sample table shows 3,000 to 4,000 clones, and 76% are seen once. The ten largest make up about a fifth of the sample. Following 15 days of expansion, the cultured CD4+ cells were restimulated for under 25 h using HeLa cells that expressed the same allogeneic DPB1. HeLa stimulator cells were retrovirally transduced with HLA-DPA1/DPB1, HLA-DM, invariant chain and CD80 to act as antigen-presenting cells.

Specimen: CD137- CD4+ T cells from cultured PBMCs. The origin of the receptors is a woman aged 18-30 years in good health and CMV-seronegative.

The chain links TRBV11-3 to TRBJ2-3; D perhaps matches TRBD2 (5 bases). Between the trimmed V and J ends, which lost 5 bases and 5 bases, there was a span of 11 bases. CDR1 is SGHNT, CDR2 YENEEA, per germline. The CDR3 has 13 residues. For the CDR3, the DNA is TGTGCCAGCAGCATCCGCGGGCAAGATACGCAGTATTTT. Its protein product is CASSIRGQDTQYF.

The V and J genes are TRBV27 and TRBJ2-4; 9 bases line up with TRBD1. Losses at the gene ends were 6 bases for V and 0 bases for J; bases not matched to a gene: 9. CDR3 size: 17 residues. CDR1 and CDR2 (germline): MNHEY, SMNVEV (reference sequence). CDR3 protein: CASRHLDRGVAKNIQYF. In nucleotides, the CDR3 is TGTGCCAGCAGACACTTGGACAGGGGTGTAGCCAAAAACATTCAGTACTTC.

The V and J genes are TRBV6-5 and TRBJ2-7; D is undetermined. Germline CDR1 MNHEY, CDR2 SVGAGI. There are 11 residues in the CDR3. V was cut by 3 bases and J by 3 bases, with 3 bases left in between. Here the CDR3 reads CASSYLYEQYF. Written as DNA, the CDR3 is TGTGCCAGCAGTTATCTCTACGAGCAGTACTTC.

This chain joins TRBV18 and TRBJ2-1; the D gene is possibly TRBD2 (6 bases). Germline lookup yields CDR1 KGHSH and CDR2 LQKENI. This CDR3 is 16 amino acids long. Trimming took off 6 bases at V and 2 bases at J, with 17 bases between the two ends. CDR3 protein: CASSPPGGVAYNEQFF. For the CDR3, the DNA is TGTGCCAGCTCGCCCCCTGGCGGGGTCGCCTACAATGAGCAGTTCTTC. The variable domain in full, with the rest retrieved from reference TRBV18 and TRBJ2-1, is NAGVMQNPRHLVRRRGQEARLRCSPMKGHSHVYWYRQLPEEGLKFMVYLQKENIIDESGMPKERFSAEFPKEGPSILRIQQVVRGDSAAYFCASSPPGGVAYNEQFFGPGTRLTVL.

This chain uses TRBV7-2 with TRBJ1-6; no definite D call. Germline values: CDR1 SGHTA, CDR2 FQGNSA. The CDR3 is made up of 11 amino acids. V lost 2 bases to trimming and J lost 7 bases, with 0 bases between them. CDR3: CASSLNSPLHF. As DNA, the CDR3 is TGTGCCAGCAGCTTAAATTCACCCCTCCACTTT.

This rearrangement joins TRBV11-2 to TRBJ1-3; D is unresolved. Trimming took off 4 bases at V and 0 bases at J, with 10 bases between the two ends. Germline loops: CDR1 SGHAT, CDR2 FQNNGV. The length of the CDR3 is 15 residues. The CDR3 DNA reads as TGTGCCAGCAGCTCCTCGATTAGCTCTGGAAACACCATATATTTT. Its translation: CASSSSISSGNTIYF.

This clone showed up just once. A read error may account for a junction end that differs from germline. The CDR3 spells CTSSPPLGRGSWDEQFF. CDR3 nucleotide sequence: TGTACCAGCAGCCCACCGCTCGGGCGGGGGTCTTGGGATGAGCAGTTCTTC. The chain combines TRBV13 with TRBJ2-1, with TRBD2 matching over 7 bases. The V gene's germline CDR1 is PRHDT and CDR2 FYEKMQ (reference sequence). The CDR3 contains 17 residues.

V gene TRBV10-3 combines with J gene TRBJ2-7, with 10 bases fitting TRBD1. Germline V CDR1 and CDR2: ENHRY, SYGVKD. This CDR3 has 16 amino acids. The J segment lost 5 bases and the V segment lost 10 bases, leaving 17 bases of the junction unmatched. The CDR3 sequence: CASTPSRDRGPNEQYF. The CDR3 coding sequence is TGTGCCAGCACCCCTTCCCGGGACAGGGGCCCCAACGAGCAGTACTTC.

The V call is TRBV6-6, the J call TRBJ2-7; D ambiguous. V lost 6 bases, J lost 3 bases, and 21 bases lay in between. The CDR3 runs 16 residues. Germline V gene data show CDR1 as MNHNY and CDR2 as SVGAGI (reference sequence). The CDR3 region has the DNA TGTGCCAGCAGCTTTTCAGAGCCGACCGTAGGCTACGAGCAGTACTTC. Its protein product is CASSFSEPTVGYEQYF.

The chain combines TRBV25-1 with TRBJ1-6, with D possibly TRBD1 on 5 matching bases. Trimming left V 7 bases short and J 7 bases short, with 17 bases between. Germline values: CDR1 MGHDK, CDR2 SYGVNS. This CDR3 is built from 15 residues. The chain's CDR3 is CASTKSGTVNSPLHF. DNA for the CDR3: TGTGCCAGCACTAAATCCGGGACGGTGAATTCACCCCTCCACTTT.

This rearrangement joins TRBV28 to TRBJ2-5, with D perhaps TRBD2 (7 bases). V was shortened by 3 bases and J by 5 bases, with 19 bases between the two germline ends. The CDR3 has 16 residues. Germline V CDR1 and CDR2: MDHEN, SYDVKM. CDR3 sequence reads: CASSLGRGGSQETQYF. For the CDR3, the DNA is TGTGCCAGCAGTTTGGGAAGGGGGGGAAGCCAGGAGACCCAGTACTTC.

The chain is built from TRBV27 and TRBJ1-2; 10 nucleotides line up with TRBD1. The CDR3 loop spans 14 amino acids. V lost 5 bases and J lost 7; bases outside the gene matches: 7. Germline CDR1 and CDR2: MNHEY and SMNVEV (reference sequence). This chain's CDR3 is CASSRQGAWGGYTF. The CDR3 nucleotides are TGTGCCAGCAGTAGACAGGGGGCCTGGGGTGGCTACACCTTC.